Each of the 14 T cell receptor beta chains below was sequenced from the same sample in a study of post-analysis software for immune sequencing data. Every TCR beta cDNA library bore unique molecular identifiers. In TCRdb, the PCR reads were re-called with MiXCR into one record per CDR3 protein. The sample contains 650,000 to 900,000 distinct CDR3 sequences, 46% of which appear only once. Their cognate antigens are unknown. Study-wide points: Patients used about 5 TRBV segments, including TRBV5-6, TRBV5-1 and TRBV20-1, more often than controls.

The sample comprised blood. The receptors come from a girl under 18 with multiple sclerosis.

In this sample, this clonotype turned up a few times. V and J are TRBV12-3 or TRBV12-4 and TRBJ1-2, with D hard to call. The CDR3 consists of 14 residues. The ends were cut back, 3 bases at V and 6 bases at J, with 14 bases in the middle. The CDR3 DNA is TGTGCCAGCAGTTTTTACCAGAGGGTCGATGGCTACACCTTC. Its protein is CASSFYQRVDGYTF.

V usage is TRBV10-3 and J usage is TRBJ2-3; a possible D gene is TRBD1 (6 bases). Germline V gives CDR1 ENHRY, CDR2 SYGVKD. The CDR3 has 14 amino acids. Trimming removed 10 bases at V and 0 bases at J, with 14 bases between. CDR3 in DNA: TGTGCCAGCAAGCCGGGACAAAGCACAGATACGCAGTATTTT. Residues: CASKPGQSTDTQYF.

The genes are TRBV24-1 and TRBJ2-1; no definite D call. Looked up from germline, CDR1 is KGHDR and CDR2 is SFDVKD. This CDR3 comprises 13 residues. The V gene lost 2 bases and the J gene lost 5 bases, with 6 bases spanning the gap. Here the CDR3 reads CATSDSGHNEQFF. In DNA form, the CDR3 reads TGTGCCACCAGTGATTCGGGTCACAATGAGCAGTTCTTC.

This clonotype occurred a few times. The chain joins TRBV29-1 to TRBJ2-5; TRBD1 matches 7 bases. V was pared by 2 bases and J by 2 bases, with 14 bases of the junction left unmatched. CDR3 length equals 17 residues. Germline V gene lookup returns CDR1 SQVTM and CDR2 ANQGSEA. The CDR3 nucleotides are TGCAGCGTTGAATGGGGTCTCGTCCAGGGGGTTCAAGAGACCCAGTACTTC. It is translated as CSVEWGLVQGVQETQYF.

This chain connects TRBV7-6 to TRBJ2-5; 14 bases fit TRBD2. The germline gives CDR1 SGHVS, CDR2 FNYEAQ. Unmatched junction bases numbered 10, after V lost 5 bases and J lost 2 bases. The CDR3 runs 18 residues. The DNA of the CDR3 is TGTGCCAGCAGCCAAGGGACTAGCGGGAGATGGAAACAAGAGACCCAGTACTTC. Protein product: CASSQGTSGRWKQETQYF.

CDR3 nucleotide sequence: TGTGCCAGCAGCCAAGCCCTTAGCGGCCAAGAGACCCAGTACTTC. The encoded protein is CASSQALSGQETQYF. The chain uses TRBV4-2 and TRBJ2-4, with D perhaps matching TRBD2 (6 bases). With the DNA end fitting TRBJ2-5 better, the J assignment may be wrong. The CDR3 extends over 15 amino acids. Germline CDR1 is LGHNA and CDR2 is YNFKEQ.

The V gene is TRBV5-1, the J gene TRBJ2-6; perhaps TRBD2 as D (5 bases). The CDR3 runs to 15 residues. The ends were cut back, 0 bases at V and 1 base at J, with 5 bases in the middle. Germline loops: CDR1 SGHRS, CDR2 YFSETQ. The CDR3 sequence: CASSLGESGANVLTF. DNA of the CDR3: TGCGCCAGCAGCTTGGGGGAGTCTGGGGCCAACGTCCTGACTTTC.

This clonotype has a handful of counts. The chain recombines TRBV12-3 or TRBV12-4 with TRBJ2-5; 8 bases line up with TRBD1. This CDR3 contains 14 residues. J gave up 1 base and V 5 bases, and 3 bases lay outside the gene matches. The CDR3: CASSPGQAQETQYF. CDR3 bases: TGTGCCAGCAGTCCGGGACAGGCCCAAGAGACCCAGTACTTC.

This clonotype has only a few counts. The rearrangement joins TRBV7-3 to TRBJ2-1; TRBD2 agrees at 8 bases. The CDR3 extends over 17 amino acids. Trimming at V came to 1 base and at J to 10 bases, leaving 15 bases not matched to a gene. CDR1 is SGHTA and CDR2 is FQGTGA in the germline V gene. CDR3 residues: CASSLNPGTRALGEQFF. The DNA of the CDR3 is TGTGCCAGCAGCTTAAACCCCGGGACTAGGGCTCTAGGGGAGCAGTTCTTC.

The chain joins TRBV13 to TRBJ2-1; 14 positions match TRBD2. From germline, CDR1 is PRHDT and CDR2 FYEKMQ (reference sequence). This CDR3 spans 17 amino acids. J lost 5 bases, V lost 4 bases, and 7 bases had no gene match. As DNA, the CDR3 is TGTGCCAGCAGCTCAGGGACTAGCGGGAGAACTCACAATGAGCAGTTCTTC. Its protein is CASSSGTSGRTHNEQFF.

The genes are TRBV20-1 and TRBJ2-4; D is uncertain. This CDR3 region has 15 residues. Germline V CDR1 and CDR2: DFQATT, SNEGSKA (reference sequence). The V end was cut by 2 bases, the J end by 13 bases, with 24 bases between. CDR3 sequence: CSARTLDRFYNEQYF. The CDR3 DNA reads TGCAGTGCTAGAACCCTTGATCGCTTCTACAATGAGCAGTACTTC.

V gene TRBV7-2 combines with J gene TRBJ2-1, with 11 bases identical to TRBD1. V shed 5 bases and J 10 bases; nucleotides not matched to a gene: 13. Germline CDR1 is SGHTA and CDR2 is FQGNSA. The CDR3 runs 16 residues. DNA for the CDR3: TGTGCCAGCAGCCTCGGATCGGACAGGGGGCTACGAGAGCAGTTCTTC. The encoded protein is CASSLGSDRGLREQFF.

The rearrangement joins TRBV7-8 to TRBJ2-1; no clear D. V was pared by 4 bases and J by 8 bases, with 15 bases between. There are 14 residues in the CDR3. CDR1 and CDR2 from the germline V gene are SGHVS and FQNEAQ. CDR3 in DNA: TGTGCCAGCAGCTCTGCCCGACTTCAGGATGAGCAGTTCTTC. Translated: CASSSARLQDEQFF.

The genes are TRBV28 and TRBJ2-5; D is perhaps TRBD2 (6 bases). CDR3 length: 14 amino acids. Trimming removed 5 bases at V and 4 bases at J, with 14 bases between. Looked up from germline, CDR1 is MDHEN and CDR2 is SYDVKM. The CDR3 loop reads CASSPSTSTETQYF. CDR3 DNA: TGTGCCAGCAGTCCCTCGACTAGTACAGAGACCCAGTACTTC.